A single sample is the source of the 21 T cell receptor beta chains below, sequenced in a study of cytomegalovirus exposure and HLA in healthy donors. 60 Vbeta and 13 Jbeta primers were used in PCR. The assay was immunoSEQ multiplex PCR, and TCRdb's table has in-frame clones only and misses some. The data contain 100,000 or so clones, 74% of them singletons. Sample: PBMCs. The source of these receptors is a human donor in good health.

The rearrangement joins TRBV29-1 to TRBJ2-7; weak D call: TRBD2 (5 bases). The CDR3 is made up of 12 amino acids. Trimming pared 4 bases from V and 5 bases from J, leaving 12 bases between. The germline V gene encodes CDR1 SQVTM and CDR2 ANQGSEA. The CDR3 sequence is CSVAGYVDEQYF. CDR3 coding DNA: TGCAGCGTTGCGGGGTATGTCGACGAGCAGTACTTC.

The chain joins TRBV11-2 to TRBJ1-1, with D perhaps matching TRBD1 (6 bases). Germline V gene sequence: CDR1 SGHAT, CDR2 FQNNGV. This CDR3 has 15 amino acids. V shed 1 base and J shed 5 bases, with 14 bases lying between them. Here the CDR3 DNA reads TGTGCCAGCAGCTTAGTTGTTAACAGGGTGACTGAAGCTTTCTTT. Translated, it gives CASSLVVNRVTEAFF.

This chain links TRBV6-1 with TRBJ2-3; 16 bases line up with TRBD2. The trim removed 3 bases at V and 2 bases at J, leaving 11 bases unmatched. Germline V gene lookup returns CDR1 MNHNS and CDR2 SASEGT. CDR3 length: 20 residues. CDR3 nucleotides: TGTGCCAGCAGTGACCCGGGACTAGCGGGAGGGCCTGGAGCCACAGATACGCAGTATTTT. This encodes CASSDPGLAGGPGATDTQYF.

This clone appeared a few times. Here the CDR3 DNA reads TGTGCCAGCAGTGAATCACAGGTTAACTATGGCTACACCTTC. Its translation is CASSESQVNYGYTF. The chain has TRBV2 and TRBJ1-2, with D possibly TRBD1 on 5 matching bases. The germline V and J ends were trimmed by 2 bases and 1 base, with 8 bases remaining between them. Germline assignment: CDR1 SNHLY and CDR2 FYNNEI. This CDR3 has 14 amino acids.

The chain links TRBV29-1 to TRBJ1-2; D is uncertain. Trimming took 6 bases from V and 3 from J, leaving 11 bases between them. Germline V lookup: CDR1 SQVTM, CDR2 ANQGSEA. This CDR3 comprises 12 residues. CDR3 DNA sequence: TGCAGCGTGGAGGGATCGGACTATGGCTACACCTTC. This gives the protein CSVEGSDYGYTF.

V is TRBV5-4 and J is TRBJ2-5; 8 nucleotides match TRBD1. CDR1 and CDR2 from the germline V gene are SGHNT and YYREEE (reference sequence). The length of the CDR3 is 15 residues. V dropped 0 bases and J dropped 2; count of bases not matched to a gene: 3. The CDR3 DNA reads as TGTGCCAGCAGCTTGGCCCACAGGGGGCAAGAGACCCAGTACTTC. Translation: CASSLAHRGQETQYF.

The CDR3 protein is CASSIDLGYGYTF. The CDR3 bases are TGTGCCAGTAGTATAGATCTCGGCTATGGCTACACCTTC. This sequence joins TRBV19 and TRBJ1-2; D remains unclear. Trimming cost V 0 bases and J 4 bases, with 6 bases left between them. The germline V gene encodes CDR1 LNHDA and CDR2 SQIVND (reference sequence). The CDR3 is 13 residues long.

This clone was found a few times. V gene TRBV5-4 combines with J gene TRBJ2-3; TRBD2 matches at 10 bases. The junction had 8 bases not matched to a gene; V was cut back by 1 base and J by 6 bases. The germline V gene has CDR1 SGHNT and CDR2 YYREEE (reference sequence). CDR3 size: 16 residues. The CDR3 reads CASSLSSSGSRDTQYF. CDR3 bases: TGTGCCAGCAGCTTGTCGTCTAGCGGGAGTCGGGATACGCAGTATTTT.

The sample holds a few counts of this clone. The chain combines TRBV27 with TRBJ1-1, with a possible D match to TRBD1 (5 bases). This CDR3 region has 16 residues. Germline V gives CDR1 MNHEY, CDR2 SMNVEV (reference sequence). Trimming pared 5 bases from V and 4 bases from J, leaving 20 bases between. CDR3 nucleotides: TGTGCCAGCAGTCCTCCTGCGTGGGGGGAAATCACTGAAGCTTTCTTT. Residues: CASSPPAWGEITEAFF.

This chain uses TRBV18 with TRBJ2-1; the match to TRBD2 covers 10 bases. V trimming: 1 base; J trimming: 4 bases; junction bases outside the gene matches: 4. CDR1 is KGHSH, CDR2 LQKENI, per germline. This CDR3 is built from 16 residues. The CDR3, as DNA: TGTGCCAGCTCACCACAAGCGGGAGGGAAGTACAATGAGCAGTTCTTC. Amino acid sequence: CASSPQAGGKYNEQFF.

The rearrangement uses TRBV7-2 and TRBJ2-1; unclear D gene. The germline CDR1 and CDR2 sequences are SGHTA and FQGNSA. V dropped 8 bases and J dropped 0 bases, with 8 bases sitting between them. CDR3 size: 13 residues. In DNA, the CDR3 is TGTGCCAGCGGAAGCGACTCCTACAATGAGCAGTTCTTC. Amino acids: CASGSDSYNEQFF.

The V call is TRBV10-2, the J call TRBJ2-2, with no clear D. With 6 bases removed from V and 4 bases from J, the gap between germline ends came to 12 bases. The CDR3 sequence is 14 residues long. CDR1 is WSHSY and CDR2 is SAAADI in the germline V gene. This CDR3 is CASSETRSTGELFF. The CDR3 nucleotides read TGCGCCAGCAGCGAGACGAGGTCCACCGGGGAGCTGTTTTTT.

J is TRBJ1-5 and V is TRBV19; the match to TRBD1 covers 8 bases. The junction had 9 bases not matched to a gene; V was cut back by 6 bases and J by 2 bases. The CDR3 contains 16 residues. Germline CDR1 reads LNHDA; CDR2 reads SQIVND (reference sequence). The CDR3 DNA reads TGTGCCAGTAGCGCGATCGACAGGGGACGCAATCAGCCCCAGCATTTT. Translation gives CASSAIDRGRNQPQHF.

This clone came up a few times. As DNA, the CDR3 is TGCGCCAGCAGCTCAGGACTAGCGGGAGGGTCGAACACCGGGGAGCTGTTTTTT. This codes for CASSSGLAGGSNTGELFF. This chain links TRBV5-1 with TRBJ2-2; 15 bases align to TRBD2. In germline, CDR1 is SGHRS, CDR2 YFSETQ. The CDR3 runs 18 residues. With V trimmed by 3 bases and J by 0 bases, 3 bases remained unmatched.

This clone was counted a few times. An end of the junction differs from the germline gene, which may be a read error. The rearrangement uses TRBV30 and TRBJ2-6; TRBD1 matches at 10 bases. This CDR3 comprises 17 residues. From germline, CDR1 is GTSNPN and CDR2 SVGIG (reference sequence). CDR3 protein: CAGSRDRGFSGANVLTF. CDR3 coding DNA: TGTGCCGGGAGTAGGGACAGGGGATTCTCTGGGGCCAACGTCCTGACTTTC. Variable domain in full (rest from reference TRBV30 and TRBJ2-6): SQTIHQWPATLVQPVGSPLSLECTVEGTSNPNLYWYRQAAGRGLQLLFYSVGIGQISSEVPQNLSASRPQDRQFILSSKKLLLSDSGFYLCAGSRDRGFSGANVLTFGAGSRLTVL.

The V call is TRBV10-2, the J call TRBJ2-5, with 10 bases lining up with TRBD1. The closer fit of TRBJ2-7 to the DNA end suggests the J call may be wrong. The CDR3 length is 12 residues. The germline gives CDR1 WSHSY, CDR2 SAAADI. CDR3 DNA sequence: TGCGCCAGCCGGGACAGGGGATTCGAGCAGTACTTC. It yields the protein CASRDRGFEQYF.

This clone came up a few times. J is TRBJ1-1 and V is TRBV7-3, with TRBD1 as a possible D gene (6 bases). Germline CDR1 is SGHTA and CDR2 is FQGTGA. This CDR3 comprises 14 residues. Trimming took 5 bases from V and 6 from J, leaving 16 bases between them. CDR3 loop: CASSTGPQEAEAFF. As DNA, the CDR3 is TGTGCCAGCAGCACAGGGCCCCAGGAGGCTGAAGCTTTCTTT.

CDR3 sequence reads: CSAFFLLGYTF. CDR3 sequence (DNA): TGCAGTGCCTTCTTTCTCTTAGGCTACACCTTC. The chain uses TRBV20-1 and TRBJ1-2; D remains unclear. Germline loops: CDR1 DFQATT, CDR2 SNEGSKA (reference sequence). Trimming left V 6 bases short and J 8 bases short, with 13 bases between. The CDR3 is 11 amino acids.

The rearrangement joins TRBV5-1 to TRBJ1-1; 9 nucleotides agree with TRBD1. This CDR3 contains 14 residues. The trim removed 7 bases at V and 1 base at J, leaving 5 bases unmatched. CDR1 and CDR2 (germline): SGHRS, YFSETQ. CDR3 DNA sequence: TGCGCCAGCGGCCCGGGACAGGGGAACACTGAAGCTTTCTTT. Amino acids: CASGPGQGNTEAFF.

The rearrangement uses TRBV5-1 and TRBJ2-5; 13 positions agree with TRBD2. The CDR3 consists of 16 residues. Germline V gives CDR1 SGHRS, CDR2 YFSETQ. V was clipped by 1 base and J by 5 bases; unmatched bases: 5. This CDR3 reads CASSLTGLAGVETQYF. For the CDR3, the DNA is TGCGCCAGCAGCTTGACCGGACTAGCGGGAGTCGAGACCCAGTACTTC.

This rearrangement joins TRBV5-1 to TRBJ2-3; a possible D gene is TRBD1 (6 bases). CDR1 is SGHRS and CDR2 is YFSETQ in the germline V gene. The CDR3 is 16 residues long. V was clipped by 0 bases and J by 2 bases, with 13 bases between them. CDR3 in amino acids: CASSLAPQGATDTQYF. In nucleotides, the CDR3 is TGCGCCAGCAGCTTGGCCCCACAGGGAGCCACAGATACGCAGTATTTT.